Reported below is one TCR beta chain. Other DNA sequences from this sample encode an identical CDR3 as well. This sample is part of a study of shared clonotypes between healthy human individuals. TCRdb keeps only in-frame clones here, not all; method: immunoSEQ multiplex PCR. Of millions of clones listed, roughly 93% are singletons. Trimming took 6 bases from V and 4 from J; bases not matched to a gene: 1. In germline, CDR1 is SGHTA, CDR2 FQGNSA. This CDR3 region has 12 residues. Specimen: naive CD4+ T cells from PBMCs. As for subset: CD45RA+ positively selected. The chain has TRBV7-2 and TRBJ2-3; 7 bases match TRBD2. The sequence was obtained from a man between 18 and 35 years old in good health. Some clones in this sample may be carry-over from other donors' samples. The CDR3 region is CASRAGADTQYF. The CDR3 DNA reads as TGTGCCAGCAGGGCGGGGGCAGATACGCAGTATTTT.